These T cell receptor beta chains were read from a single sample in a study of shared T cell receptors in the human thymus. The repertoire was sequenced with immunoSEQ multiplex PCR; TCRdb's copy has only in-frame clones and lacks some. The sample contains 540,000 or so clones, about 84% of which appear only once. The same sample was also studied in work on human thymus T cells.

The sequencing input was thymocytes. These receptors were taken from a boy less than two years old with a congenital heart defect. The CDR3 runs from the conserved cysteine through the conserved F or W. The D gene is left open where the match is weak. Expanded clones are given a class, and other clones once, few, many or no size at all.

V	D	size	J	DNA	CDR3
TRBV4-3	TRBD2	few	TRBJ2-5	TGCGCCAGCAGCAGGGGACTAGCGGGTCTGCAAGAGACCCAGTACTTC	CASSRGLAGLQETQYF
TRBV5-1	TRBD1	NA	TRBJ1-1	TGCGCCAGCAGCCTACAGGGGGGGAGCACTGAAGCTTTCTTT	CASSLQGGSTEAFF
TRBV19	TRBD2	NA	TRBJ2-3	TGTGCCAGTAGTACCGGGCCAGACCTAATTGCGGGACTAGCGGGAGGCCAACGAGGTGATACGCAGTATTTT	CASSTGPDLIAGLAGGQRGDTQYF
TRBV25-1	TRBD2	NA	TRBJ2-7	TGTGCCAGCAGTACGGGCGGGAGCCTGGACGAGCAGTACTTC	CASSTGGSLDEQYF
TRBV7-6	NA	once	TRBJ2-7	TGTGCCAGCAGCTTAGCGGCGGACAGGGAGGGGCGCGAGCAGTACTTC	CASSLAADREGREQYF
TRBV15	TRBD1	NA	TRBJ2-2	TGTGCCACCAGCAGATCCACAGGGGTCGGGGAGCTGTTTTTT	CATSRSTGVGELFF
TRBV5-1	NA	NA	TRBJ1-2	TGCGCCAGCAGCTTGACTTTGACAGCTCAAGCTAACTATGGCTACACCTTC	CASSLTLTAQANYGYTF
TRBV15	TRBD2	NA	TRBJ2-1	TGTGCCACCAGCAGTGGCGGGACTAGCGACGACAATGAGCAGTTCTTC	CATSSGGTSDDNEQFF
TRBV27	NA	NA	TRBJ1-4	TGTGCCAGCAGTGAGAACAGCATCGGGGGTGAAAAACTGTTTTTT	CASSENSIGGEKLFF
TRBV14	NA	few	TRBJ2-7	TGTGCCAGCAGCCAAGAAGGGGACTTGGGTTACGAGCAGTACTTC	CASSQEGDLGYEQYF
TRBV4-1	NA	NA	TRBJ2-7	TGCGCCAGCAGCCAAGGGAGGGTTCTAGCGCAGGAAGTTTACGAGCAGTACTTC	CASSQGRVLAQEVYEQYF
TRBV10-1	NA	NA	TRBJ2-3	TGCGCCAGCAGTGAAACCAAAGGGACACGTACAGATACGCAGTATTTT	CASSETKGTRTDTQYF
TRBV2	TRBD1	NA	TRBJ2-1	TGTGCCAGCAGTGTCGGGACAGGGGACTACAATGAGCAGTTCTTC	CASSVGTGDYNEQFF
TRBV9	TRBD1	once	TRBJ1-1	TGTGCCAGCAGCGCAGGGACAGGGGCGACTGAAGCTTTCTTT	CASSAGTGATEAFF
TRBV2	TRBD2	NA	TRBJ2-7	TGTGCCAGCAGTAAACCGGGGACTAGCGGGTGGTACGAGCAGTACTTC	CASSKPGTSGWYEQYF